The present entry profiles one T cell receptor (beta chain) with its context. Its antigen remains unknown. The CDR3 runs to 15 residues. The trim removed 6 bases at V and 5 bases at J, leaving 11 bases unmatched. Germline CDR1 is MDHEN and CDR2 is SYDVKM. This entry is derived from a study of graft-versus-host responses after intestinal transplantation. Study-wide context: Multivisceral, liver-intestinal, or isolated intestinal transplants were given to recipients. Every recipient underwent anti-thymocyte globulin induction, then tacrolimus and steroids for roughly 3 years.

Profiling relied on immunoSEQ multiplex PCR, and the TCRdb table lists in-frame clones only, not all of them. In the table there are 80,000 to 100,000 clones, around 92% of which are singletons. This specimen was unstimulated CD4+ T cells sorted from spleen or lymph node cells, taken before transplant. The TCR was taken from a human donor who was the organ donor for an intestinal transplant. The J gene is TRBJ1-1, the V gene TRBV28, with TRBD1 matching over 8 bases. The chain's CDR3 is CASSWDRRLRTEAFF. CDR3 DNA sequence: TGTGCCAGCAGCTGGGACAGGCGACTGCGGACTGAAGCTTTCTTT.